This TCR beta chain was identified during a study of response to subunit inactivated influenza vaccine. TCRdb processed the RT-PCR reads anew with MiXCR; each CDR3 protein has one entry. The data hold approximately 500,000 distinct CDR3 sequences, with over 10% observed a single time. The CDR3 spans 16 residues. Germline-derived CDR1 and CDR2 are DFQATT and SNEGSKA (reference sequence). The trim removed 5 bases at V and 6 bases at J, leaving 18 bases unmatched. General study points: The authors offered the suggestion that each seasonal influenza vaccination recruits few new T cells.

This clonotype was seen a handful of times. Antigen: not known. This sequence was found in a man aged 50-59 years who received an inactivated influenza vaccine. Sequencing was performed on PBMCs from blood, taken roughly 45 days after vaccination. The rearrangement joins TRBV20-1 to TRBJ2-7, with TRBD1 matching 8 bases. The CDR3, as DNA: TGCAGTGCTCCTTTCTTCGGACAGGGTGCACCAATCGAGCAGTACTTC. The encoded protein is CSAPFFGQGAPIEQYF.